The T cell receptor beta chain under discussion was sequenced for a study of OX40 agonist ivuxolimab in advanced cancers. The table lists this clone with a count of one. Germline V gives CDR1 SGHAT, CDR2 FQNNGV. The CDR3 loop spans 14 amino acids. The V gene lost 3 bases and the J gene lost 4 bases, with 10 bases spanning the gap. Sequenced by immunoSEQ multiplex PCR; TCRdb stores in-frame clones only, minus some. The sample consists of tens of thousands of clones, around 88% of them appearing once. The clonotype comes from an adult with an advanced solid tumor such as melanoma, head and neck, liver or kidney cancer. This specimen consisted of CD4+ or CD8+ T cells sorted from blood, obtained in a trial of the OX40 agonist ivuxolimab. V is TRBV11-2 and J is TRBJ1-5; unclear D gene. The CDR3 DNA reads TGTGCCAGCAGCTTGGACCGGGCAAATCAGCCCCAGCATTTT. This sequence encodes CASSLDRANQPQHF.